This TCR beta chain appears in the sequencing data of a study of blood T cell repertoires in COVID-19. J was trimmed by 5 bases and V by 3 bases; bases with no gene match: 9. This CDR3 is built from 15 residues. Germline V gene data show CDR1 as GTSNPN and CDR2 as SVGIG (reference sequence). Recruitment covered over 20 US areas and drew participants whose ages spanned about 18 to 89 years. Profiling relied on immunoSEQ multiplex PCR, and the TCRdb table lists in-frame clones only, not all of them. The sample has around 250,000 clones; approximately 84% are singletons. The sequence was collected from a young man who had recovered from COVID-19. The V gene is TRBV30, the J gene TRBJ1-1, with 10 bases fitting TRBD1. Sequencing was performed on PBMCs or T cells enriched from blood (not recorded which). CDR3 region: CAWSSSGQGRTEAFF. Here the CDR3 DNA reads TGTGCCTGGAGCAGTTCGGGACAGGGGAGGACTGAAGCTTTCTTT.